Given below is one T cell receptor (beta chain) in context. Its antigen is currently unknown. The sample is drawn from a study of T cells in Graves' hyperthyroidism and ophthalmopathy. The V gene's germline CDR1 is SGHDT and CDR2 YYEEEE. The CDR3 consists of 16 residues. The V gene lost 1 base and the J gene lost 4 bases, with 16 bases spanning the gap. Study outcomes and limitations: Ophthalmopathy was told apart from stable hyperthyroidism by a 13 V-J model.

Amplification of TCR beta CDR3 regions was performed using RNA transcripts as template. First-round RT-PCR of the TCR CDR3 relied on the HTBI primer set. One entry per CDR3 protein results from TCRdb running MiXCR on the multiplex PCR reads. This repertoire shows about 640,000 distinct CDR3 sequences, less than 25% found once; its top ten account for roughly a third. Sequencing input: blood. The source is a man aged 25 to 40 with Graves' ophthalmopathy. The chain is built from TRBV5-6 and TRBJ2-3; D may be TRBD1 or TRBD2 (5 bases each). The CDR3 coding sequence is TGTGCCAGCAGCTTGAGTAGGGGACGTTATCCAGATACGCAGTATTTT. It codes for CASSLSRGRYPDTQYF.